This T cell receptor (beta chain) originates from a study of cytomegalovirus exposure and HLA in healthy donors. Deletions cut 0 bases from V and 4 bases from J, with 16 bases between. The CDR3 length is 17 residues. CDR1 MNHNS and CDR2 SASEGT come from the germline V gene. A multiplex PCR was run with 60 Vbeta primers and 13 Jbeta primers. Sequenced by immunoSEQ multiplex PCR; TCRdb stores in-frame clones only, minus some. The table includes approximately 290,000 clones, about four fifths detected once. The chain uses TRBV6-1 and TRBJ1-3; D perhaps matches TRBD1 (5 bases). This receptor was taken from a girl aged 2-10 years in good health and CMV-seronegative. Sequenced material: PBMCs. CDR3 in amino acids: CASSEATPGGPGNTIYF. In nucleotides, the CDR3 is TGTGCCAGCAGTGAAGCCACCCCCGGGGGACCCGGAAACACCATATATTTT.